These T cell receptor beta chains were read from a single sample in a study of cytomegalovirus exposure and HLA in healthy donors. The table came from immunoSEQ multiplex PCR; TCRdb's copy has only in-frame clones and leaves some out. The table lists 170,000 or so clones, around 85% of them singletons, with about 16% in the top ten. Sequencing used PBMCs. The origin of the receptors is a man aged 18 to 35 in good health and CMV-seropositive. The CDR3 runs from the conserved cysteine through the conserved F or W. The order of the fields is V gene, D gene, J gene, clone size, CDR3 DNA, CDR3 protein. A D gene is named only where the DNA matches it firmly. Not all rows give a size; the values are once, few, many and, for expanded clones, a class.

TRBV28	NA	TRBJ1-1	NA	TGTGCCAGCAGTCCTCGGGGGAACACTGAAGCTTTCTTT	CASSPRGNTEAFF
TRBV5-6	NA	TRBJ1-4	NA	TGTGCCAGCAGCTTAAGAGGGAAGTGGGCTAATGAAAAACTGTTTTTT	CASSLRGKWANEKLFF
TRBV4-2	NA	TRBJ2-6	NA	TGTGCCAGCAGCCAAGAACTGGAGGGGGCAGCTGGGGCCAACGTCCTGACTTTC	CASSQELEGAAGANVLTF
TRBV15	TRBD1	TRBJ1-1	NA	TGTGCCACCAGCATTGGACAGGGGATAAACACTGAAGCTTTCTTT	CATSIGQGINTEAFF
TRBV6-5	NA	TRBJ2-3	NA	TGTGCCAGCCTAAGAACAGATACGCAGTATTTT	CASLRTDTQYF
TRBV2	TRBD2	TRBJ2-7	NA	TGTGCCAGCAGTGAATCGGCGGGGGGGCCCTACGAGCAGTACTTC	CASSESAGGPYEQYF
TRBV28	NA	TRBJ1-2	NA	TGTGCCAGCAGTTTAGGTTTCGCAGCCCCGGGTTATGGCTACACCTTC	CASSLGFAAPGYGYTF
TRBV18	TRBD1	TRBJ2-3	NA	TGTGCCAGCTCACCTCGGGACAGTCTAGCTAGCACAGATACGCAGTATTTT	CASSPRDSLASTDTQYF
TRBV28	NA	TRBJ1-2	NA	TGTGCCAGCAGTTCCCTAAACCGGGGCTACACCTTC	CASSSLNRGYTF
TRBV5-5	TRBD1	TRBJ2-7	NA	TGTGCCAGCAGCTTATATGGGACAGGGGGTTGGGAGCAGTACTTC	CASSLYGTGGWEQYF
TRBV18	TRBD2	TRBJ2-3	NA	TGTGCCAGCACCGGAGGGGCTAGCGGGAGTGCGGATACGCAGTATTTT	CASTGGASGSADTQYF
TRBV6-5	TRBD1	TRBJ2-4	NA	TGTGCCAGCAGTCCTGACAGGGGGAATTACATTCAGTACTTC	CASSPDRGNYIQYF
TRBV9	NA	TRBJ1-2	NA	TGTGCCAGCAGCGCCACAACAGGAGCCTATGGCTACACCTTC	CASSATTGAYGYTF
TRBV7-9	TRBD1	TRBJ1-1	NA	TGTGCCAGCAGCCTTACCGGGACAGGGTTGGGGACTGAAGCTTTCTTT	CASSLTGTGLGTEAFF
TRBV25-1	TRBD1	TRBJ2-5	NA	TGTGCCACTAGGACAGGGGTTGGGGAGACCCAGTACTTC	CATRTGVGETQYF
TRBV29-1	TRBD2	TRBJ2-1	NA	TGCAGCGTCCTTAGGACTAGCGGGAGCTACTACAATGAGCAGTTCTTC	CSVLRTSGSYYNEQFF
TRBV19	TRBD2	TRBJ2-7	NA	TGTGCCAGTAGTATCACTAGCGGTCCTTCCTACGAGCAGTACTTC	CASSITSGPSYEQYF
TRBV7-9	NA	TRBJ1-3	NA	TGTGCCAGCAGCTTGCATGAGGCTGGAAACACCATATATTTT	CASSLHEAGNTIYF
TRBV5-4	NA	TRBJ1-1	NA	TGTGCCAGCAGCTTGGAGCGTCTTGGAGACACTGAAGCTTTCTTT	CASSLERLGDTEAFF
TRBV28	TRBD1	TRBJ1-2	NA	TGTGCCAGCAGTGTACAGGGGGCGAGGAACTATGGCTACACCTTC	CASSVQGARNYGYTF
TRBV7-6	TRBD1	TRBJ2-1	NA	TGTGCCAGCAGCCACCCGACAGGGGTAAGCTCCTACAATGAGCAGTTCTTC	CASSHPTGVSSYNEQFF
TRBV30	NA	TRBJ2-2	once	TGTGCCTGGAGTAGCGGAGGAGACACCGGGGAGCTGTTTTTT	CAWSSGGDTGELFF
TRBV6-1	NA	TRBJ1-1	NA	TGTGCCAGCAGGTGGACAAGGGGGAACACTGAAGCTTTCTTT	CASRWTRGNTEAFF
TRBV28	NA	TRBJ2-3	NA	TGTGCCAGCAGTTTTGGGGGGACTAGCACAGATACGCAGTATTTT	CASSFGGTSTDTQYF
TRBV5-1	TRBD1	TRBJ2-7	NA	TGCGCCAGCAGCATGCCGGGACAGGGGCTCTACGAGCAGTACTTC	CASSMPGQGLYEQYF
TRBV6-6	NA	TRBJ1-1	NA	TGTGCCAGCAGCCCATCGCAGGGGTACACTGAAGCTTTCTTT	CASSPSQGYTEAFF